This T cell receptor (beta chain) was recorded in a study of shared clonotypes between healthy human individuals. Trimming pared 3 bases from V and 7 bases from J, leaving 13 bases between. CDR1 is MDHEN and CDR2 is SYDVKM in the germline V gene. CDR3 size: 13 residues. The assay ran at deep level. Sequencing was performed with immunoSEQ multiplex PCR; in TCRdb, only in-frame clones are kept and a portion is missing. The data show about 700,000 clones, 90% to 95% seen once. Naive CD8 cells lacked CD45RO, underwent positive selection for CCR7 and left out terminally differentiated effector memory CD45RA+ cells.

The rearrangement links TRBV28 to TRBJ2-7, with D possibly matching TRBD1 (6 bases). Material for sequencing was naive CD8+ T cells sorted from blood. The source is a man aged 30 to 39 in good health. This CDR3 reads CASSFGGGSEQYF. The DNA for the CDR3 is TGTGCCAGCAGTTTTGGGGGCGGTTCTGAGCAGTACTTC.